Listed below are T cell receptor beta chains from one sample, sequenced in a study of T cell responses to AZD1222 COVID-19 vaccine. Libraries were prepared by immunoSEQ multiplex PCR; TCRdb keeps only in-frame clonotypes and omits some of them. The sample contains roughly 91,000 clones, nearly 90% of which appear only once. The input for sequencing was peripheral blood, taken on day 0 of AZD1222 vaccination. The receptors come from an adult in good health. Each CDR3 is given with its conserved first and last residue. Each record gives: J gene, V gene, CDR3 length, D gene, clone size, CDR3 protein, CDR3 DNA. A D gene is named only where the DNA matches it firmly. Size is omitted from some rows. Given values are once, few, many or a class for expanded clones.

TRBJ2-7	TRBV6-5	14	NA	NA	CASSLDGVPYEQYF	TGTGCCAGCAGTTTAGACGGGGTTCCCTACGAGCAGTACTTC
TRBJ2-7	TRBV7-8	14	NA	NA	CASSLVGAIYEQYF	TGTGCCAGCAGCTTAGTGGGGGCTATTTACGAGCAGTACTTC
TRBJ1-5	TRBV7-9	17	TRBD1	NA	CASSLGPGQGADQPQHF	TGTGCCAGCAGCTTGGGTCCCGGACAGGGGGCAGATCAGCCCCAGCATTTT
TRBJ1-3	TRBV19	14	NA	NA	CASSPGSSGNTIYF	TGTGCCAGTAGTCCGGGCAGCTCTGGAAACACCATATATTTT
TRBJ1-2	TRBV7-2	13	TRBD1	few	CASSSRDRASYTF	TGTGCCAGCAGCTCCCGGGACAGGGCGAGCTACACCTTC
TRBJ1-5	TRBV27	15	NA	NA	CASSLSGDSNQPQHF	TGTGCCAGCAGTTTAAGCGGGGATAGCAATCAGCCCCAGCATTTT
TRBJ1-4	TRBV11-1	12	NA	NA	CASSDNPEKLFF	TGTGCCAGCAGCGACAATCCGGAAAAACTGTTTTTT
TRBJ1-5	TRBV19	13	NA	NA	CASSIGQNQPQHF	TGTGCCAGTAGTATAGGACAGAATCAGCCCCAGCATTTT
TRBJ2-7	TRBV7-2	12	NA	few	CASSLASFEQYF	TGTGCCAGCAGCTTAGCGTCTTTCGAGCAGTACTTC
TRBJ2-3	TRBV2	12	NA	NA	CASGTSSGTQYF	TGTGCCAGCGGAACTAGCTCTGGTACGCAGTATTTT
TRBJ2-3	TRBV11-2	15	NA	NA	CASSPWGVSTDTQYF	TGTGCCAGCAGCCCGTGGGGGGTTAGCACAGATACGCAGTATTTT
TRBJ1-2	TRBV6-5	15	TRBD1	NA	CASSYGTGVAYGYTF	TGTGCCAGCAGTTACGGGACAGGGGTGGCCTATGGCTACACCTTC
TRBJ2-3	TRBV10-3	19	TRBD2	NA	CAISEFPPGLAGGRDTQYF	TGTGCCATCAGTGAGTTTCCCCCGGGACTAGCGGGAGGGCGCGATACGCAGTATTTT
TRBJ2-3	TRBV30	15	NA	few	CAWSVGSLSTDTQYF	TGTGCCTGGAGTGTAGGGAGCCTGAGCACAGATACGCAGTATTTT
TRBJ1-1	TRBV7-6	13	NA	NA	CASSLYRNTEAFF	TGTGCCAGCAGCTTATACAGGAACACTGAAGCTTTCTTT
TRBJ1-1	TRBV28	11	NA	few	CASRKGGEAFF	TGTGCCAGCCGTAAGGGAGGTGAAGCTTTCTTT
TRBJ1-5	TRBV6-2/TRBV6-3	15	NA	NA	CASSYRGYSNQPQHF	TGTGCCAGCAGTTACCGGGGATATAGCAATCAGCCCCAGCATTTT
TRBJ2-2	TRBV6-5	14	NA	NA	CASSPRPKTGELFF	TGTGCCAGCAGTCCACGGCCCAAAACCGGGGAGCTGTTTTTT
TRBJ1-6	TRBV21-1	19	NA	NA	CASIGVGGNDLEINSPLHF	TGTGCCAGCATTGGGGTGGGAGGCAACGACTTGGAGATTAATTCACCCCTCCACTTT
TRBJ1-1	TRBV24-1	13	NA	NA	CATSDSPNTEAFF	TGTGCCACCAGTGATAGCCCGAACACTGAAGCTTTCTTT
TRBJ1-1	TRBV4-1	14	NA	NA	CASSHPSGYTEAFF	TGCGCCAGCAGCCACCCCTCGGGGTACACTGAAGCTTTCTTT
TRBJ2-5	TRBV5-4	14	NA	once	CASSLKSAVETQYF	TGTGCCAGCAGCTTGAAGTCAGCCGTAGAGACCCAGTACTTC
TRBJ2-7	TRBV20-1	14	NA	NA	CSASPSGAAYEQYF	TGCAGTGCTAGTCCGTCCGGGGCTGCCTACGAGCAGTACTTC
TRBJ2-5	TRBV7-9	13	NA	NA	CASSADSEETQYF	TGTGCCAGCAGCGCGGACAGTGAAGAGACCCAGTACTTC
TRBJ1-2	TRBV27	15	NA	NA	CASSPSASTRGGYTF	TGTGCCAGCAGTCCCTCGGCCTCTACGCGGGGCGGCTACACCTTC
TRBJ2-3	TRBV7-6	14	NA	NA	CASSQAVRGDTQYF	TGTGCCAGCAGCCAGGCCGTGAGGGGGGATACGCAGTATTTT
TRBJ1-2	TRBV5-4	15	TRBD1	NA	CASSLSGQENYGYTF	TGTGCCAGCAGCCTGTCCGGACAGGAAAACTATGGCTACACCTTC
TRBJ2-3	TRBV9	14	TRBD1	few	CASSVGDRADTQYF	TGTGCCAGCAGCGTAGGGGACAGGGCAGATACGCAGTATTTT
TRBJ2-1	TRBV12-3/TRBV12-4	12	NA	NA	CASRYIGHEQFF	TGTGCCAGCAGGTACATAGGGCATGAGCAGTTCTTC
TRBJ2-1	TRBV6-4	14	NA	few	CASSDNREFNEQFF	TGTGCCAGCAGTGATAATCGGGAGTTCAATGAGCAGTTCTTC
TRBJ2-1	TRBV6-5	15	TRBD2	NA	CASRPAGGGYNEQFF	TGTGCCAGCAGGCCAGCGGGAGGTGGCTACAATGAGCAGTTCTTC
TRBJ2-3	TRBV9	14	NA	NA	CASSNSLGTDTQYF	TGTGCCAGCAGCAATAGCCTTGGCACAGATACGCAGTATTTT
TRBJ1-2	TRBV6-5	13	NA	NA	CASAGPVIYGYTF	TGTGCCAGCGCGGGCCCAGTGATCTATGGCTACACCTTC
TRBJ1-1	TRBV7-8	15	NA	NA	CASSLVGSAVLEAFF	TGTGCCAGCAGCTTAGTCGGGTCCGCGGTTCTAGAAGCTTTCTTT
TRBJ1-1	TRBV3-1/TRBV3-2	15	TRBD1	NA	CASSQVRQGFTEAFF	TGTGCCAGCAGCCAAGTAAGACAGGGGTTCACTGAAGCTTTCTTT
TRBJ1-2	TRBV5-5	13	NA	NA	CASSREGQRGYTF	TGTGCCAGCAGCAGAGAAGGACAGCGGGGCTACACCTTC
TRBJ2-5	TRBV4-3	15	TRBD1	NA	CASSQDRGGSETQYF	TGCGCCAGCAGCCAGGACAGGGGTGGTTCTGAGACCCAGTACTTC
TRBJ2-3	TRBV6-5	15	TRBD1	NA	CASSTPGQGTDTQYF	TGTGCCAGCAGTACGCCGGGACAGGGCACAGATACGCAGTATTTT
TRBJ1-1	TRBV19	13	NA	once	CASSVGQNTEAFF	TGTGCCAGTAGTGTGGGACAGAACACTGAAGCTTTCTTT
TRBJ2-6	TRBV11-2	17	NA	NA	CASSLGTGTNGANVLTF	TGTGCCAGCAGCTTAGGTACAGGGACGAACGGGGCCAACGTCCTGACTTTC
TRBJ2-3	TRBV18	14	NA	NA	CASRGLEVWDTQYF	TGTGCCAGCCGCGGCTTAGAGGTTTGGGATACGCAGTATTTT
TRBJ2-1	TRBV9	19	TRBD2	NA	CASSESGEGPWGPYNEQFF	TGTGCCAGCAGCGAATCTGGGGAGGGTCCCTGGGGACCATACAATGAGCAGTTCTTC
TRBJ2-7	TRBV10-3	15	TRBD1	NA	CAIRGGQASSYEQYF	TGTGCCATCAGGGGGGGACAGGCGAGCTCCTACGAGCAGTACTTC
TRBJ1-4	TRBV4-1	14	NA	NA	CASSQGPRDEKLFF	TGCGCCAGCAGCCAAGGACCTCGCGATGAAAAACTGTTTTTT
TRBJ2-3	TRBV7-2	15	TRBD2	NA	CASSLQRGGTDTQYF	TGTGCCAGCAGCTTACAGCGGGGGGGCACAGATACGCAGTATTTT
TRBJ1-6	TRBV19	16	NA	NA	CASSTLGGSYNSPLHF	TGTGCCAGTAGTACTCTCGGCGGCTCCTATAATTCACCCCTCCACTTT
TRBJ1-2	TRBV2	13	NA	NA	CASRRAWGDGYTF	TGTGCCAGCAGGCGGGCCTGGGGCGATGGCTACACCTTC
TRBJ2-1	TRBV7-9	14	TRBD2	NA	CASSLGTSGDEQFF	TGTGCCAGCAGCTTAGGGACTAGCGGGGATGAGCAGTTCTTC
TRBJ1-6	TRBV11-2	20	NA	NA	CASSLDGSRLSSSYNSPLHF	TGTGCCAGCAGCTTAGATGGCTCGAGGCTGAGTAGCTCCTATAATTCACCCCTCCACTTT
TRBJ1-5	TRBV29-1	13	NA	few	CSVEGSPGQPQHF	TGCAGCGTCGAAGGGAGCCCTGGTCAGCCCCAGCATTTT
TRBJ1-2	TRBV9	12	NA	NA	CASSGARQGYTF	TGTGCCAGCAGCGGCGCGCGGCAAGGCTACACCTTC